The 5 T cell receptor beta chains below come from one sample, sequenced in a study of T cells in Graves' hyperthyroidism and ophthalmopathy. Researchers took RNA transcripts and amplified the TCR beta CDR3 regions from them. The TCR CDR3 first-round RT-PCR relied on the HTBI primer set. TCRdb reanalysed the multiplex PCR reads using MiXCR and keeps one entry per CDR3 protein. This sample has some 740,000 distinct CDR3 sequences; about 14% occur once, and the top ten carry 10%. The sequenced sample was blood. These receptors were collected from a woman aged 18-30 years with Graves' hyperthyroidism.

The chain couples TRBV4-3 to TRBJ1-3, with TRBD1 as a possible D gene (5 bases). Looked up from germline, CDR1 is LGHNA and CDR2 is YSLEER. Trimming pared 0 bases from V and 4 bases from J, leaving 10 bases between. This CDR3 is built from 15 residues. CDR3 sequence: CASSQDLGGGNTIYF. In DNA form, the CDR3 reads TGCGCCAGCAGCCAAGATCTGGGGGGGGGAAACACCATATATTTT.

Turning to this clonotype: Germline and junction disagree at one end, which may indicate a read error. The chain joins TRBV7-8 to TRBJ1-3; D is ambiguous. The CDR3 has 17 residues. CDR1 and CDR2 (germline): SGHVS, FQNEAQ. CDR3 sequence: CAGSSYYSESSGNTIYF. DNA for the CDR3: TGTGCCGGCAGCTCATATTACAGCGAGAGCTCTGGAAACACCATATATTTT. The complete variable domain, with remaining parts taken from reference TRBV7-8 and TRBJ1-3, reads GAGVSQSPRYKVAKRGQDVALRCDPISGHVSLFWYQQALGQGPEFLTYFQNEAQLDKSGLPSDRFFAERPEGSVSTLKIQRTQQEDSAVYLCAGSSYYSESSGNTIYFGEGSWLTVV.

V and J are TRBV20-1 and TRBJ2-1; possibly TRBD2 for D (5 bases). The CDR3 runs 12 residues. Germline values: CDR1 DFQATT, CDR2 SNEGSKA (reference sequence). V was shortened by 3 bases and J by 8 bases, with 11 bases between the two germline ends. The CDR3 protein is CSARRRTDEQFF. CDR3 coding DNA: TGCAGTGCTAGGCGGCGGACTGATGAGCAGTTCTTC.

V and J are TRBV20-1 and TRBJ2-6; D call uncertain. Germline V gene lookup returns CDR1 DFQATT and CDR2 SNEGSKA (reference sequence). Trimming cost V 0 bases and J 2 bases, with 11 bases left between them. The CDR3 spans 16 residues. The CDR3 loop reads CSAREGKVPGANVLTF. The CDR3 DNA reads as TGCAGTGCTAGAGAGGGGAAGGTACCTGGGGCCAACGTCCTGACTTTC.

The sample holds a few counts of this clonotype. The CDR3: CASSSQTGNYGYTF. CDR3 nucleotides: TGTGCCAGCAGCTCTCAGACAGGGAACTATGGCTACACCTTC. The rearrangement joins TRBV5-8 to TRBJ1-2; 7 bases agree with TRBD1. V lost 3 bases to trimming and J lost 2 bases; unmatched junction nucleotides: 4. This CDR3 has 14 residues. The germline V gene encodes CDR1 SGHTS and CDR2 YDEGEE.